The 14 T cell receptor beta chains below all came from one sample that was sequenced in a study of shared clonotypes between healthy human individuals (dated by TCRdb to between 2020 and 2021). Library preparation used the immunoSEQ multiplex PCR assay. This immuneACCESS table, as held by TCRdb, lists in-frame sequences with V and J called but not all clones. Of the missing ones, under half trace to an unresolved V gene in checked studies; the others have no known cause. The sample table contains millions of clones; only one count was recorded for 90% to 95% of them. The ten largest clones take up 0.13% of the sample. Material for sequencing was naive CD4+ T cells sorted from blood. What the cell subset or site label conveys for this sample: CD45RA+ positively selected. The receptor source for this set is a man aged 18 to 35 in good health.

This clone was detected only a few times. J is TRBJ1-5 and V is TRBV2, with D perhaps TRBD1 (5 bases). Trimming stripped 8 bases from V and 6 bases from J, with 17 bases between. The CDR3 covers 14 residues. CDR1 is SNHLY and CDR2 is FYNNEI in the germline V gene. The CDR3 DNA reads as TGTGCCAGCGTAGGACAAGGGGAGAGTCAGCCCCAGCATTTT. Protein: CASVGQGESQPQHF.

This chain links TRBV7-9 with TRBJ1-1, with D possibly matching TRBD1 (5 bases). Germline lookup yields CDR1 SEHNR and CDR2 FQNEAQ (reference sequence). V lost 1 base and J 6 bases, leaving 12 bases between the germline ends. This CDR3 is 14 amino acids long. CDR3 sequence: CASSLVQVRPEAFF. CDR3 nucleotides: TGTGCCAGCAGCTTAGTACAGGTTAGACCTGAAGCTTTCTTT. Based on the CDR3 plus reference TRBV7-9 and TRBJ1-1, the full variable domain is DTGVSQNPRHKITKRGQNVTFRCDPISEHNRLYWYRQTLGQGPEFLTYFQNEAQLEKSRLLSDRFSAERPKGSFSTLEIQRTEQGDSAMYLCASSLVQVRPEAFFGQGTRLTVV.

J is TRBJ2-1 and V is TRBV7-8, with 8 bases aligning to TRBD1. With 4 bases clipped from V and 6 bases from J, the junction kept 14 bases outside the gene matches. CDR3 length: 17 residues. Germline CDR1 SGHVS, CDR2 FQNEAQ. Written as DNA, the CDR3 is TGTGCCAGCAGCTCCGCACCAGGGGGCGTGAAGGCCAATGAGCAGTTCTTC. It codes for CASSSAPGGVKANEQFF.

The chain combines TRBV7-2 with TRBJ2-5; D unclear. This CDR3 has 14 amino acids. CDR1 and CDR2 from the germline V gene are SGHTA and FQGNSA. The V gene lost 4 bases and the J gene lost 5 bases, with 14 bases spanning the gap. The CDR3 DNA follows: TGTGCCAGCAGCTCAATTGTGCTTTTGGAGACCCAGTACTTC. Protein sequence: CASSSIVLLETQYF.

The chain joins TRBV6-6 to TRBJ2-7; the D is unclear. The CDR3 contains 11 residues. The V end lost 5 bases, the J end lost 3 bases, and 5 bases lay between the germline ends. Germline CDR1 MNHNY, CDR2 SVGAGI (reference sequence). In DNA, the CDR3 is TGTGCCAGCAGTATAAGCTACGAGCAGTACTTC. This codes for CASSISYEQYF.

V and J are TRBV7-8 and TRBJ2-1; D remains ambiguous. The V and J ends lost 5 bases and 6 bases respectively, with 14 bases between them. CDR3 length: 14 residues. Germline values: CDR1 SGHVS, CDR2 FQNEAQ. The CDR3 loop reads CASSPSESANEQFF. DNA for the CDR3: TGTGCCAGCAGCCCCTCGGAAAGCGCCAATGAGCAGTTCTTC. Full variable domain (remainder filled in from reference TRBV7-8 and TRBJ2-1): GAGVSQSPRYKVAKRGQDVALRCDPISGHVSLFWYQQALGQGPEFLTYFQNEAQLDKSGLPSDRFFAERPEGSVSTLKIQRTQQEDSAVYLCASSPSESANEQFFGPGTRLTVL.

The chain carries TRBV7-2 and TRBJ2-7; 8 bases match TRBD1. This CDR3 is 16 amino acids long. The ends lost 4 bases at V and 4 bases at J; junction bases unmatched: 12. Germline CDR1 reads SGHTA; CDR2 reads FQGNSA. CDR3 DNA sequence: TGTGCCAGCAGCTCCCTCGGTACAGGGGGTGCGTACGAGCAGTACTTC. This encodes CASSSLGTGGAYEQYF.

The genes are TRBV9 and TRBJ2-1; D is perhaps TRBD2 (6 bases). V lost 7 bases and J lost 0, with 14 bases in between. Per the germline V gene, CDR1 is SGDLS and CDR2 is YYNGEE. This CDR3 spans 15 amino acids. CDR3 region: CASAGDSSSYNEQFF. DNA for the CDR3: TGTGCCAGCGCCGGGGACTCCAGCTCCTACAATGAGCAGTTCTTC. Full variable domain (missing parts from reference TRBV9 and TRBJ2-1): DSGVTQTPKHLITATGQRVTLRCSPRSGDLSVYWYQQSLDQGLQFLIQYYNGEERAKGNILERFSAQQFPDLHSELNLSSLELGDSALYFCASAGDSSSYNEQFFGPGTRLTVL.

The chain employs TRBV18 and TRBJ2-3, with TRBD2 matching over 11 bases. CDR1 is KGHSH, CDR2 LQKENI, per germline. Unmatched junction bases numbered 9, after V lost 1 base and J lost 6 bases. The CDR3 contains 17 residues. Written as DNA, the CDR3 is TGTGCCAGCTCACCACAGAGACTAGCGGGGATATCGGATACGCAGTATTTT. Translated, it gives CASSPQRLAGISDTQYF.

The chain joins TRBV7-2 to TRBJ2-1; 16 bases fit TRBD2. Germline V gene data show CDR1 as SGHTA and CDR2 as FQGNSA. The CDR3 runs to 18 residues. Germline trimming cut 5 bases from V and 1 base from J; bases unmatched to any gene: 5. This CDR3 is CASSQGLAGGPSYNEQFF. The CDR3 DNA is TGTGCCAGCAGCCAGGGACTAGCGGGAGGGCCTTCCTACAATGAGCAGTTCTTC.

This chain connects TRBV7-8 to TRBJ2-1, with 13 bases aligning to TRBD2. The length of the CDR3 is 19 residues. V lost 2 bases, J lost 6 bases, and 13 bases stayed unmatched. The germline V gene has CDR1 SGHVS and CDR2 FQNEAQ. The chain's CDR3 is CASSLSGRGTSGIGNEQFF. For the CDR3, the DNA is TGTGCCAGCAGCTTATCAGGCCGAGGGACTAGCGGGATCGGCAATGAGCAGTTCTTC.

The genes are TRBV5-1 and TRBJ1-1; D remains ambiguous. V lost 3 bases to trimming and J lost 1 base, with 13 bases between them. The CDR3 length is 15 residues. The germline V gene has CDR1 SGHRS and CDR2 YFSETQ. The CDR3 region is CASSSSVQPNTEAFF. CDR3 DNA: TGCGCCAGCAGCTCTTCGGTGCAGCCGAACACTGAAGCTTTCTTT. Supplemented by reference TRBV5-1 and TRBJ1-1, the full variable domain reads KAGVTQTPRYLIKTRGQQVTLSCSPISGHRSVSWYQQTPGQGLQFLFEYFSETQRNKGNFPGRFSGRQFSNSRSEMNVSTLELGDSALYLCASSSSVQPNTEAFFGQGTRLTVV.

This chain links TRBV5-6 with TRBJ2-5; 8 bases map to TRBD2. The CDR3 sequence is 14 residues long. The germline gives CDR1 SGHDT, CDR2 YYEEEE. V lost 0 bases and J lost 4; bases outside the gene matches: 2. The CDR3 DNA reads TGTGCCAGCAGCTTGGACCTAGCGGGAGAGACCCAGTACTTC. It yields the protein CASSLDLAGETQYF. Looking up the rest from reference TRBV5-6 and TRBJ2-5 gives the full variable domain: DAGVTQSPTHLIKTRGQQVTLRCSPKSGHDTVSWYQQALGQGPQFIFQYYEEEERQRGNFPDRFSGHQFPNYSSELNVNALLLGDSALYLCASSLDLAGETQYFGPGTRLLVL.

The rearrangement uses TRBV9 and TRBJ2-5; a weak D match, TRBD1 (6 bases). The DNA matches TRBJ2-7 better at its end, which makes the J call doubtful. This CDR3 spans 15 amino acids. The germline V gene encodes CDR1 SGDLS and CDR2 YYNGEE. CDR3: CASSVAGQSSYEQYF. The DNA for the CDR3 is TGTGCCAGCAGCGTAGCTGGACAGAGCTCCTACGAGCAGTACTTC.